The T cell receptor delta chain under discussion was sequenced for a study of gamma-delta chains in newborns, infants, children (dated by TCRdb to 2018 to 2020). The study in broad terms: In the study title, it is stated that polyclonal expansion of innate gammadelta T cells is driven by microbial exposure immediately after birth. Right after human newborns were born, the researchers looked at the way microbial exposure shaped their populations of innate gammadelta T cells.

The CDR1 and CDR2 encoded by the germline V gene are GEAIGNYY and EKD. CDR3 length: 21 amino acids, cysteine to phenylalanine. Only the CDR3 region is kept as DNA, spanning 63 bases read in frame from base 1. After removal of 3 bases from V and 0 bases from J, the junction retains 13 bases not matched to a gene. Remarks on this clone: Which antigen it targets is not known. There are no base qualities to consult, and no much larger clone falls within one base.

The reads were generated on an Illumina MiSeq. TCRdb processed the public reads again with the CATT caller, after which rows with matching DNA were combined. For this sample there are about 3,800 delta-chain clones; 1.5% to 2% appear just once. The top ten constitute approximately 9.4% of the sample. The TCR sequence derives from a child who was a newborn, infant or young child, either healthy, febrile or measles-vaccinated (not recorded which). Sequencing was performed on blood. The chain links TRDV2 with TRDJ3, and 10 bases in between align with TRDD3. The CDR3 corresponds to CACDATRTGGFSSWDTRQMFF. The nucleotides are TGTGCCTGTGACGCCACCCGTACTGGGGGATTCAGCTCCTGGGACACCCGACAGATGTTTTTC.